The clone carrying this T cell receptor (beta chain) showed up just a few times. The antigen remains unidentified. TCRdb re-analysed the 5' RACE reads in MiXCR, keeping a single row per CDR3 protein. This sample has 350,000 to 450,000 distinct CDR3 sequences, with 6.2% found just once. The data were taken from a study of T cells after yellow fever vaccination. Whole-study findings and limits: Clones that expanded after primary vaccination mostly reappeared after the booster (96% CD4, about 89% CD8). FACS-sorted repertoires might harbor abundant contaminating clonotypes from the bulk population. Researchers noted that a small share of clonotypes showed up in both CD4 and CD8 compartments.

The receptor comes from a man younger than 45 who received the YFV17D yellow fever vaccine. The sample here was PBMCs, taken 5 days after the yellow fever booster vaccination.

CDR3 nucleotides: TGTGCCAGCAGCGTAGACAATGAGCAGTTCTTC. It codes for CASSVDNEQFF. The J gene is TRBJ2-1, the V gene TRBV9; D not resolved. CDR3 size: 11 residues. V was shortened by 0 bases and J by 5 bases, with 0 bases between the two germline ends. Per germline, CDR1 SGDLS and CDR2 YYNGEE.